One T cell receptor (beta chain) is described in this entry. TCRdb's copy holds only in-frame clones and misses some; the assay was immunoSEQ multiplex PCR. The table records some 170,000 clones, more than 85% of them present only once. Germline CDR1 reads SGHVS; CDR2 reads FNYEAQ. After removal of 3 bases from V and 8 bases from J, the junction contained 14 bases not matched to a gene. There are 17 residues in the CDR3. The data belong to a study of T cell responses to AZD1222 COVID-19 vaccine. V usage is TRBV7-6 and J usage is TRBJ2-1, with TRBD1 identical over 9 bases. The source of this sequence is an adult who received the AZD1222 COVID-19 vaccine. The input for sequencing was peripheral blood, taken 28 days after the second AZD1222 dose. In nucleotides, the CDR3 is TGTGCCAGCAGCTTGCGGGGGACAGGGAGTTTTGCGGATGAGCAGTTCTTC. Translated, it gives CASSLRGTGSFADEQFF.